These 23 T cell receptor beta chains were sequenced from one sample in a study of blood T cell repertoires in COVID-19. Profiling relied on immunoSEQ multiplex PCR, and the TCRdb table lists in-frame clones only, not all of them. The sample holds roughly 300,000 clones, 85% to 90% seen once. Sequencing used peripheral blood. These receptors were taken from a human donor in a cohort sampled during active COVID-19.

The genes are TRBV28 and TRBJ2-7, with a weak D call TRBD2 (5 bases). Germline loops: CDR1 MDHEN, CDR2 SYDVKM. The CDR3 is 14 residues long. With 8 bases removed from V and 3 bases from J, the gap between germline ends came to 17 bases. The CDR3 region has the DNA TGTGCCAGCGGGAGAATAGGGATCCTCTACGAGCAGTACTTC. As protein: CASGRIGILYEQYF.

This rearrangement joins TRBV4-1 to TRBJ2-2, with 8 bases that match TRBD2. The V and J ends lost 1 base and 7 bases, in that order; junction bases with no gene match: 11. CDR3 length: 17 amino acids. Germline loops: CDR1 MGHRA, CDR2 YSYEKL. The CDR3 sequence is CASSQVVGGRPVGELFF. Here the CDR3 DNA reads TGCGCCAGCAGCCAAGTAGTGGGCGGGAGGCCTGTCGGGGAGCTGTTTTTT.

This clone was recorded only once. Different DNA sequences within this sample yield the same CDR3. The rearrangement joins TRBV12-3 or TRBV12-4 to TRBJ1-1, with a tentative D call TRBD1 (6 bases). CDR3 length: 13 residues. V dropped 5 bases and J dropped 5 bases, with 12 bases sitting between them. CDR3 nucleotides: TGTGCCAGCAGTCTTACAGGGTGGACTGAAGCTTTCTTT. Translation gives CASSLTGWTEAFF.

The chain is built from TRBV5-4 and TRBJ2-3, with TRBD2 matching 9 bases. The V and J ends lost 2 bases and 5 bases, in that order; junction bases with no gene match: 6. This CDR3 is 15 amino acids long. Germline CDR1 and CDR2: SGHNT and YYREEE (reference sequence). The CDR3 DNA sequence: TGTGCCAGCAGCTTTGATGCGGGAGGGCGAGATACGCAGTATTTT. It is translated as CASSFDAGGRDTQYF.

The chain uses TRBV28 and TRBJ2-4, with TRBD1 matching 8 bases. Germline V CDR1 and CDR2: MDHEN, SYDVKM. The CDR3 covers 13 residues. V lost 5 bases and J lost 6; bases outside the gene matches: 3. The CDR3 is CASSRTGRNIQYF. The CDR3 DNA follows: TGTGCCAGCAGTCGGACAGGGAGAAACATTCAGTACTTC.

This chain joins TRBV27 and TRBJ1-2; 7 positions agree with TRBD1. Germline-derived CDR1 and CDR2 are MNHEY and SMNVEV (reference sequence). The CDR3 consists of 15 residues. J was trimmed by 4 bases and V by 5 bases; bases with no gene match: 10. The CDR3 is CASSADRVAAYGYTF. The CDR3 region has the DNA TGTGCCAGCAGTGCAGACAGGGTAGCTGCCTATGGCTACACCTTC.

The chain is built from TRBV5-1 and TRBJ2-7, with a tentative D call TRBD2 (6 bases). V dropped 6 bases and J dropped 6 bases, with 19 bases sitting between them. Germline CDR1 is SGHRS and CDR2 is YFSETQ. The CDR3 extends over 14 amino acids. The CDR3 nucleotides read TGCGCCAGCAAGAGAGAGGGAAGCGGGTTCGAGCAGTACTTC. Protein: CASKREGSGFEQYF.

The V and J genes are TRBV5-6 and TRBJ1-5, with D possibly being TRBD1 (5 bases). The germline V gene has CDR1 SGHDT and CDR2 YYEEEE. V lost 2 bases and J 4 bases, leaving 10 bases between the germline ends. This CDR3 contains 14 residues. CDR3 protein: CASSFLTGNQPQHF. CDR3 coding DNA: TGTGCCAGCAGCTTCCTAACAGGAAATCAGCCCCAGCATTTT.

A single count supports this clone. The rearrangement links TRBV7-9 to TRBJ1-1; 7 positions agree with TRBD1. V dropped 5 bases and J dropped 4; count of bases not matched to a gene: 7. Germline V lookup: CDR1 SEHNR, CDR2 FQNEAQ (reference sequence). This CDR3 spans 14 amino acids. The CDR3 loop is CASSPDRYITEAFF. The CDR3 DNA sequence: TGTGCCAGCAGCCCGGACAGGTATATCACTGAAGCTTTCTTT.

The chain carries TRBV4-1 and TRBJ1-4; D gene ambiguous. This CDR3 spans 13 amino acids. Germline CDR1 is MGHRA and CDR2 is YSYEKL. V lost 8 bases, J lost 3 bases, and 10 bases lay in between. The CDR3 DNA reads TGCGCCAGCTCTGTTACTCCTAATGAAAAACTGTTTTTT. It encodes CASSVTPNEKLFF.

The chain combines TRBV2 with TRBJ1-1; D gene unclear. With 0 bases removed from V and 4 bases from J, the gap between germline ends came to 15 bases. CDR3 size: 16 residues. Germline V CDR1 and CDR2: SNHLY, FYNNEI. The CDR3 spells CASSEAFGGRSTEAFF. The CDR3 region has the DNA TGTGCCAGCAGTGAAGCGTTTGGAGGGCGGAGCACTGAAGCTTTCTTT. The variable domain in full, with the rest retrieved from reference TRBV2 and TRBJ1-1, is EPEVTQTPSHQVTQMGQEVILRCVPISNHLYFYWYRQILGQKVEFLVSFYNNEISEKSEIFDDQFSVERPDGSNFTLKIRSTKLEDSAMYFCASSEAFGGRSTEAFFGQGTRLTVV.

The chain joins TRBV19 to TRBJ2-5, with TRBD1 matching 9 bases. Germline loops: CDR1 LNHDA, CDR2 SQIVND (reference sequence). The CDR3 extends over 15 amino acids. V was pared by 6 bases and J by 3 bases, with 8 bases of the junction left unmatched. Here the CDR3 DNA reads TGTGCCAGTAGCCTCGGGGGGACAGGGAAAGAGACCCAGTACTTC. It translates to CASSLGGTGKETQYF.

The CDR3 region is CASSLREGLAGRGTDTQYF. The CDR3 DNA reads TGTGCCAGCAGCTTAAGAGAGGGACTAGCGGGAAGAGGGACAGATACGCAGTATTTT. The J gene is TRBJ2-3, the V gene TRBV21-1; the table assigns TRBD2, which was not confirmed against the DNA. TRBV21-1 is given as a pseudogene. The CDR3 runs 19 residues.

The chain is built from TRBV19 and TRBJ1-5; TRBD1 is a possible D gene (6 bases). The V end was cut by 5 bases, the J end by 9 bases, with 11 bases between. This CDR3 region has 12 residues. CDR1 and CDR2 from the germline V gene are LNHDA and SQIVND (reference sequence). Here the CDR3 DNA reads TGTGCCAGTAGTCACAGGGAAGCGCCCCAGCATTTT. Amino acids: CASSHREAPQHF.

J is TRBJ2-1 and V is TRBV2; perhaps TRBD1 as D (6 bases). Germline V gene sequence: CDR1 SNHLY, CDR2 FYNNEI. The CDR3 extends over 13 amino acids. V dropped 8 bases and J dropped 8 bases, with 16 bases sitting between them. In DNA, the CDR3 is TGTGCCAGCGGGTCTCAGGGGTTCTATGAGCAGTTCTTC. Its translation: CASGSQGFYEQFF.

The CDR3 here is CASSVGGTNEKLFF. Written as DNA, the CDR3 is TGTGCCAGCAGCGTGGGAGGGACTAATGAAAAACTGTTTTTT. This rearrangement joins TRBV28 to TRBJ1-4, with D uncertain. Per the germline V gene, CDR1 is MDHEN and CDR2 is SYDVKM. V was cut by 6 bases and J by 2 bases, with 10 bases left in between. This CDR3 is built from 14 residues.

The chain's CDR3 is CASSQDPGQNRYGYTF. CDR3 in DNA: TGTGCCAGCAGCCAAGATCCGGGACAAAACCGCTATGGCTACACCTTC. The J gene is TRBJ1-2, the V gene TRBV3-1 (or the pseudogene TRBV3-2); TRBD1 might be the D (6 bases). The CDR3 has 16 residues. Trimming removed 0 bases from V and 4 bases from J, with 15 bases in between. Germline V lookup: CDR1 LGHDT, CDR2 YNNKEL (reference sequence).

V is TRBV5-1 and J is TRBJ1-1; no firm D call. The CDR3 has 11 amino acids. V lost 8 bases and J lost 1, with 6 bases in between. In germline, CDR1 is SGHRS, CDR2 YFSETQ. CDR3 protein: CARAGNTEAFF. CDR3 coding DNA: TGCGCCAGGGCGGGGAACACTGAAGCTTTCTTT.

The gene calls are TRBV7-6 and TRBJ2-1, with 7 positions matching TRBD1. V dropped 1 base and J dropped 7; count of bases not matched to a gene: 1. CDR3 length: 13 residues. Per germline, CDR1 SGHVS and CDR2 FNYEAQ. The CDR3 nucleotides are TGTGCCAGCAGCTTAGACAGGGGAAATGAGCAGTTCTTC. Encoded protein: CASSLDRGNEQFF. Drawing the rest from reference TRBV7-6 and TRBJ2-1, the complete variable domain is GAGVSQSPRYKVTKRGQDVALRCDPISGHVSLYWYRQALGQGPEFLTYFNYEAQQDKSGLPNDRFSAERPEGSISTLTIQRTEQRDSAMYRCASSLDRGNEQFFGPGTRLTVL.

This clone was detected only once. The chain carries TRBV9 and TRBJ2-5; 7 nucleotides match TRBD2. The CDR3 sequence is 14 residues long. J was trimmed by 1 base and V by 3 bases; bases with no gene match: 3. The V gene's germline CDR1 is SGDLS and CDR2 YYNGEE. The CDR3 reads CASSAGTIQETQYF. The CDR3 DNA is TGTGCCAGCAGCGCGGGGACTATCCAAGAGACCCAGTACTTC.

The CDR3 here is CASSTLTTGVREAFF. The CDR3, as DNA: TGTGCCAGCAGCACCCTTACGACAGGTGTCAGAGAAGCTTTCTTT. The V and J genes are TRBV6-5 and TRBJ1-1; D is perhaps TRBD1 (6 bases). The CDR3 contains 15 residues. Germline V lookup: CDR1 MNHEY, CDR2 SVGAGI. V was trimmed by 6 bases and J by 8 bases, leaving 22 bases between them.

The chain links TRBV18 to TRBJ1-5; D is ambiguous. The CDR3 loop spans 14 amino acids. Germline CDR1 and CDR2: KGHSH and LQKENI. Trimming took 3 bases from V and 6 from J, leaving 12 bases between them. CDR3 DNA: TGTGCCAGCTCACCCGATGTGTACGGTCAGCCCCAGCATTTT. It translates to CASSPDVYGQPQHF. Full variable domain (rest looked up from reference TRBV18 and TRBJ1-5): NAGVMQNPRHLVRRRGQEARLRCSPMKGHSHVYWYRQLPEEGLKFMVYLQKENIIDESGMPKERFSAEFPKEGPSILRIQQVVRGDSAAYFCASSPDVYGQPQHFGDGTRLSIL.

The rearrangement links TRBV14 to TRBJ2-7; tentatively, D is TRBD2 (6 bases). The CDR3 consists of 13 residues. V was trimmed by 6 bases and J by 4 bases, leaving 13 bases between them. From germline, CDR1 is SGHDN and CDR2 FVKESK. CDR3 region: CASSPAGIYEQYF. The DNA for the CDR3 is TGTGCCAGCAGTCCTGCGGGGATATACGAGCAGTACTTC.